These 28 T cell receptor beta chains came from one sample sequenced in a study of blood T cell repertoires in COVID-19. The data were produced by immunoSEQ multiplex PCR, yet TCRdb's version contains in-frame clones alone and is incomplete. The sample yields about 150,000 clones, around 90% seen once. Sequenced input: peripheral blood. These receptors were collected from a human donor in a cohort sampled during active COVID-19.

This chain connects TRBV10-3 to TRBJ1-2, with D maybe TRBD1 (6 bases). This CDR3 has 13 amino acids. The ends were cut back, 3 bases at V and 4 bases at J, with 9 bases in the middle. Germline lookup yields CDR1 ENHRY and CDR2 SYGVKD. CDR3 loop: CAISDRGTYGYTF. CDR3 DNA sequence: TGTGCCATCAGTGACAGGGGCACCTATGGCTACACCTTC.

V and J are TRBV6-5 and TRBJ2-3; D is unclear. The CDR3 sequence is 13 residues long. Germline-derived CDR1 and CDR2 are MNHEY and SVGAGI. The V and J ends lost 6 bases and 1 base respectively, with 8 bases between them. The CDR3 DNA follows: TGTGCCAGCAGCCCCTCCCGCACAGATACGCAGTATTTT. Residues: CASSPSRTDTQYF.

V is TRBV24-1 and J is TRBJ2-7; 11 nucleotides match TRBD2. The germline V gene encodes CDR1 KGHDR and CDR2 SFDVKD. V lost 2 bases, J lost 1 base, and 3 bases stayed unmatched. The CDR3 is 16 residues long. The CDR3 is CATSDSGTSGSYEQYF. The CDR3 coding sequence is TGTGCCACCAGTGATTCTGGGACTAGCGGATCCTACGAGCAGTACTTC.

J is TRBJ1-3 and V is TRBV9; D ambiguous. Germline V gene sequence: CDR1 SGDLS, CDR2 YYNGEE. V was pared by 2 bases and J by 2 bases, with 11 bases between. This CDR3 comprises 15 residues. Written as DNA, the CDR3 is TGTGCCAGCAGCGTCCAGGACTCCCCTGGAAACACCATATATTTT. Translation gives CASSVQDSPGNTIYF.

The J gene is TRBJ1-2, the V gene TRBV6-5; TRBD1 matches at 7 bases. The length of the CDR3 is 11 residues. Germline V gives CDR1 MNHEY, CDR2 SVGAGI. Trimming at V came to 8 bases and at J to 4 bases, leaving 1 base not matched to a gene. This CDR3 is CASRDSYGYTF. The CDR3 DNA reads TGTGCCAGCCGGGACAGCTATGGCTACACCTTC.

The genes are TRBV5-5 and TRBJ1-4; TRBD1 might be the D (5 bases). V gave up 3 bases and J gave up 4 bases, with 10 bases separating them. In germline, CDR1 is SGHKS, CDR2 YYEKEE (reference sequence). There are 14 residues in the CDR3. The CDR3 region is CASSSDSYNEKLFF. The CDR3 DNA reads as TGTGCCAGCAGCTCCGACAGCTATAATGAAAAACTGTTTTTT.

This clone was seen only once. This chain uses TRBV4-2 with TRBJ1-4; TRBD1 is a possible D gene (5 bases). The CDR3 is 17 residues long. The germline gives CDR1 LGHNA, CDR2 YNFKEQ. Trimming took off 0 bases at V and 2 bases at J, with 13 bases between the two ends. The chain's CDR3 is CASSQDLGAYTNEKLFF. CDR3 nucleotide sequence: TGTGCCAGCAGCCAAGATCTAGGGGCTTACACTAATGAAAAACTGTTTTTT.

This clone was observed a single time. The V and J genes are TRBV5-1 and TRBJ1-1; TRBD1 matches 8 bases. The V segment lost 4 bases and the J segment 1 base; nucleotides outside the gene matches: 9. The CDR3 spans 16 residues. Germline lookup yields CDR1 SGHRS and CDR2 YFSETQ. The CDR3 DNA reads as TGCGCCAGCAGCCCCGGACCCGGGACAGGGAACACTGAAGCTTTCTTT. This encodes CASSPGPGTGNTEAFF.

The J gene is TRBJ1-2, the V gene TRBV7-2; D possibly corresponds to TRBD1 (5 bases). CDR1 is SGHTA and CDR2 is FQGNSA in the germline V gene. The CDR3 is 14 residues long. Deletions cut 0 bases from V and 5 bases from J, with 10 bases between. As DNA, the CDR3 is TGTGCCAGCAGCTTAGCGGGGGAGGGGTATGGCTACACCTTC. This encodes CASSLAGEGYGYTF.

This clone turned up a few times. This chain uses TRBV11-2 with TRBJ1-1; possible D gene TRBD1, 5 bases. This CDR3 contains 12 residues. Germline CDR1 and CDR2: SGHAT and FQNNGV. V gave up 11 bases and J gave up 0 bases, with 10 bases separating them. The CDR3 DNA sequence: TGTGCCGGAGGAGGGGTGAACACTGAAGCTTTCTTT. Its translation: CAGGGVNTEAFF.

In DNA, the CDR3 is TGCGCCAGCAGCTTGGGACAGGGGGCGAATCAGCCCCAGCATTTT. It specifies CASSLGQGANQPQHF. This chain connects TRBV5-1 to TRBJ1-5; TRBD1 matches 10 bases. Trimming took 0 bases from V and 4 from J; bases not matched to a gene: 1. Germline V gene data show CDR1 as SGHRS and CDR2 as YFSETQ. The CDR3 is made up of 15 amino acids.

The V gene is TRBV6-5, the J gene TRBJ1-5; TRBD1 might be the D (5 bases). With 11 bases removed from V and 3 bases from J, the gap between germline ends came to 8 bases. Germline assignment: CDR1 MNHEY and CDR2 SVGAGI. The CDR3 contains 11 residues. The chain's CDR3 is CAGGFNQPQHF. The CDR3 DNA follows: TGTGCCGGGGGGTTCAATCAGCCCCAGCATTTT.

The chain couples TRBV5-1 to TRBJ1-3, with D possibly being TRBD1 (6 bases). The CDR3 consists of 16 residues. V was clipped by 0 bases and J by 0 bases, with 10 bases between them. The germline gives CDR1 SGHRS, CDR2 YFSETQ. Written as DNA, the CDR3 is TGCGCCAGCAGCTTGGGGGCCAGGGGCTCTGGAAACACCATATATTTT. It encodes CASSLGARGSGNTIYF.

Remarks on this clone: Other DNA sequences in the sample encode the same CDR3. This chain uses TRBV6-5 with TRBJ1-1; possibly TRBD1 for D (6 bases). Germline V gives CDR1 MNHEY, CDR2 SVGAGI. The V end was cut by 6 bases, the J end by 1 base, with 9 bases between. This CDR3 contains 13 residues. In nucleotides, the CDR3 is TGTGCCAGCAGGGGACACACGAACACTGAAGCTTTCTTT. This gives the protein CASRGHTNTEAFF.

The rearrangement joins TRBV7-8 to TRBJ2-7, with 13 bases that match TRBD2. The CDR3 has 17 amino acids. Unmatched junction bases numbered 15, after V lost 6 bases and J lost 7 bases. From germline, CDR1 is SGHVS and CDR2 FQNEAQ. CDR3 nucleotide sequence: TGTGCCAGCAGTCGGATAAAACCGGGACTAGCGGGATTAGAGCAGTACTTC. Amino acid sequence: CASSRIKPGLAGLEQYF. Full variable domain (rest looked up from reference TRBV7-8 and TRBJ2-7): GAGVSQSPRYKVAKRGQDVALRCDPISGHVSLFWYQQALGQGPEFLTYFQNEAQLDKSGLPSDRFFAERPEGSVSTLKIQRTQQEDSAVYLCASSRIKPGLAGLEQYFGPGTRLTVT.

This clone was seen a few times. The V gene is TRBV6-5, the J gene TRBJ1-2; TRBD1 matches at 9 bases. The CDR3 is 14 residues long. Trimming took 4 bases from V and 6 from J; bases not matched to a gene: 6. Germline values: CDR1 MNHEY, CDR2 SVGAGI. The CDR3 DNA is TGTGCCAGCAGTTCACTCGACAGGGGGGATGGCTACACCTTC. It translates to CASSSLDRGDGYTF.

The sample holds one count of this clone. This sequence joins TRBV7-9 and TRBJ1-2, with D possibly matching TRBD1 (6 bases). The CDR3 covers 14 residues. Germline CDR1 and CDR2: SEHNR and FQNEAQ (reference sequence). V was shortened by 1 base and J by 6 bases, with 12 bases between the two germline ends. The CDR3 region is CASSLDQGLHGYTF. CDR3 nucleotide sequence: TGTGCCAGCAGCTTAGACCAGGGGTTGCATGGCTACACCTTC.

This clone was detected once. The CDR3 DNA follows: TGTGCCAGCAGCTTAAGGTTCACAGAAGCCTACGAGCAGTACTTC. This encodes CASSLRFTEAYEQYF. V usage is TRBV7-6 and J usage is TRBJ2-7; no clear D gene. V dropped 2 bases and J dropped 2 bases, with 13 bases sitting between them. The germline gives CDR1 SGHVS, CDR2 FNYEAQ. The CDR3 spans 15 residues.

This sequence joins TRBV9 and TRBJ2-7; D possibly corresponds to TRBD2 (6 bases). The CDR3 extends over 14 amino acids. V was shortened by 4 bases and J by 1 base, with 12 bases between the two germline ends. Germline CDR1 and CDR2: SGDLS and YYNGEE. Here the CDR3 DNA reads TGTGCCAGCAGCCCCCATGGGACTTCCTACGAGCAGTACTTC. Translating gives CASSPHGTSYEQYF.

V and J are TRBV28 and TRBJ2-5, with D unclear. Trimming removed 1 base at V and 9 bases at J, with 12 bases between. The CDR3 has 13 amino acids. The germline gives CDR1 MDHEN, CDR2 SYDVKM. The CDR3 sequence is CASSLSGATAQYF. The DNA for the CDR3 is TGTGCCAGCAGTTTATCAGGTGCCACGGCCCAGTACTTC.

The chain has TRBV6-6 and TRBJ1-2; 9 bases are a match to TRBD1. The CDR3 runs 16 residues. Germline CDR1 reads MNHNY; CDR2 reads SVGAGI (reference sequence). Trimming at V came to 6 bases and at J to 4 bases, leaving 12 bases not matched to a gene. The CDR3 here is CASSPSGTGQLYGYTF. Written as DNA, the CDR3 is TGTGCCAGCAGCCCCTCGGGGACAGGGCAACTCTATGGCTACACCTTC.

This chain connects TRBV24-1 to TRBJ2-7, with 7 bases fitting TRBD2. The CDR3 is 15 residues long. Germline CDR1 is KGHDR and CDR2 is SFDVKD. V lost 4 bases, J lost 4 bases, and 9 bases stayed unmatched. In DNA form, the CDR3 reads TGTGCCACCAGTGAAGGATCTAGCGGTAAATACGAGCAGTACTTC. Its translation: CATSEGSSGKYEQYF.

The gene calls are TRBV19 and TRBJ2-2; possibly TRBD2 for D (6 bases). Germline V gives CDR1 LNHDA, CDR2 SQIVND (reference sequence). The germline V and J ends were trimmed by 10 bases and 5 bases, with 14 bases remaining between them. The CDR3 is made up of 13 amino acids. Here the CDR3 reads CATWVRGTGELFF. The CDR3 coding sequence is TGTGCCACCTGGGTTCGGGGGACCGGGGAGCTGTTTTTT.

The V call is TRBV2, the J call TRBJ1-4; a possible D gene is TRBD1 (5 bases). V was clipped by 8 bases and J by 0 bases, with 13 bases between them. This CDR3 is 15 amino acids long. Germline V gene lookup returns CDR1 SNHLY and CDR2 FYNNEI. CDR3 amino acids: CASGQGLTTNEKLFF. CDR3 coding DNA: TGTGCCAGCGGGCAGGGACTTACAACTAATGAAAAACTGTTTTTT.

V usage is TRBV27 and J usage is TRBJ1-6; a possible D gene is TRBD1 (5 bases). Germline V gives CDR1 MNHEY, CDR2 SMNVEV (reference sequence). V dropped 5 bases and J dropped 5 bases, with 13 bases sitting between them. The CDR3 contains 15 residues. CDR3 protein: CASSPTVLDNSPLHF. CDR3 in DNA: TGTGCCAGCAGTCCGACAGTTCTCGATAATTCACCCCTCCACTTT.

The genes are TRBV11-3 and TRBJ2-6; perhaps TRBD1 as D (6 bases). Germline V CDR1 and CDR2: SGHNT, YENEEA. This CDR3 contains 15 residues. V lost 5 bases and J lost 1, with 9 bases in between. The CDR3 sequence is CASSSRGSGANVLTF. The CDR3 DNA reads TGTGCCAGCAGCAGTAGGGGGTCTGGGGCCAACGTCCTGACTTTC.

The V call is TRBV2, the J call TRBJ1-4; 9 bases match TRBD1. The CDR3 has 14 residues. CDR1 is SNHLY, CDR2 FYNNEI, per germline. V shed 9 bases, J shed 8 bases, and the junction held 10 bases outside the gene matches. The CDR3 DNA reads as TGTGCCAGTACCCCGGACAGGGGACGCGAAAAACTGTTTTTT. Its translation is CASTPDRGREKLFF.

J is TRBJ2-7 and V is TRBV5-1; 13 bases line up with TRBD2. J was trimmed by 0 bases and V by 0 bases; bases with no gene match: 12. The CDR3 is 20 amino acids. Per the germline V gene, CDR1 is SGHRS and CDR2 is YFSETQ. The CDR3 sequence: CASSLDVGLAGEPTSYEQYF. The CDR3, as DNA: TGCGCCAGCAGCTTGGACGTAGGACTAGCGGGAGAGCCAACCTCCTACGAGCAGTACTTC.